These 9 T cell receptor beta chains were all obtained from the same sample, sequenced in a study of blood T cell repertoires in COVID-19. Measured with immunoSEQ multiplex PCR; TCRdb has only the in-frame clones, and not every one. The sample has some 180,000 clones; around 87% are singletons. Material for sequencing was peripheral blood. The receptors stem from a woman over 75 with COVID-19, enrolled during active disease.

The chain has TRBV7-6 and TRBJ2-7; no firm D call. Germline V gene lookup returns CDR1 SGHVS and CDR2 FNYEAQ. Deletions cut 0 bases from V and 4 bases from J, with 7 bases between. The CDR3 has 13 amino acids. CDR3 sequence (DNA): TGTGCCAGCAGCTTAGCGAACAAGTACGAGCAGTACTTC. It translates to CASSLANKYEQYF.

This clone was observed a single time. The rearrangement links TRBV2 to TRBJ2-1; 9 bases align to TRBD2. J lost 7 bases, V lost 5 bases, and 15 bases had no gene match. This CDR3 has 17 amino acids. CDR1 is SNHLY and CDR2 is FYNNEI in the germline V gene. The CDR3 nucleotides read TGTGCCAGCAGTAAGACTCGGCGGGAGGGCCAACGGAATGAGCAGTTCTTC. Its protein is CASSKTRREGQRNEQFF.

The rearrangement links TRBV3-1 (or the pseudogene TRBV3-2) to TRBJ1-4; D is uncertain. The CDR3 extends over 14 amino acids. V dropped 4 bases and J dropped 5 bases, with 11 bases sitting between them. Germline loops: CDR1 LGHDT, CDR2 YNNKEL (reference sequence). The CDR3 region has the DNA TGTGCCAGCAGCCCATCGGTATCAAATGAAAAACTGTTTTTT. Its protein is CASSPSVSNEKLFF.

V is TRBV7-8 and J is TRBJ2-3; TRBD2 agrees at 12 bases. The germline V gene encodes CDR1 SGHVS and CDR2 FQNEAQ. This CDR3 region has 14 residues. Trimming removed 6 bases from V and 8 bases from J; junction bases left unmatched: 6. CDR3: CASSNLAGGGTQYF. As DNA, the CDR3 is TGTGCCAGCAGTAACCTAGCGGGAGGGGGTACGCAGTATTTT.

The rearrangement joins TRBV5-5 to TRBJ2-3; TRBD2 matches 8 bases. Per the germline V gene, CDR1 is SGHKS and CDR2 is YYEKEE (reference sequence). The CDR3 has 17 residues. The trim removed 4 bases at V and 4 bases at J, leaving 14 bases unmatched. For the CDR3, the DNA is TGTGCCAGCAGCCTCGCCCCGGGGGGGCCTGGCGCAGATACGCAGTATTTT. This encodes CASSLAPGGPGADTQYF.

This chain uses TRBV3-1 (or the pseudogene TRBV3-2) with TRBJ1-4; D unclear. Germline V gene sequence: CDR1 LGHDT, CDR2 YNNKEL (reference sequence). The CDR3 has 14 residues. Trimming pared 1 base from V and 2 bases from J, leaving 5 bases between. The CDR3 region has the DNA TGTGCCAGCAGCCAAGTTCAGACTAATGAAAAACTGTTTTTT. Translated: CASSQVQTNEKLFF.

The CDR3 protein is CASSRGGEQPQHF. CDR3 nucleotides: TGTGCCAGCAGCAGAGGGGGCGAACAGCCCCAGCATTTT. This chain connects TRBV11-2 to TRBJ1-5; 7 bases are a match to TRBD1. Germline trimming cut 5 bases from V and 7 bases from J; bases unmatched to any gene: 5. CDR1 is SGHAT, CDR2 FQNNGV, per germline. CDR3 length equals 13 residues.

On this clone itself: The sample carries other DNA sequences with the same CDR3. J is TRBJ2-3 and V is TRBV5-1; 10 nucleotides line up with TRBD2. The CDR3 is made up of 15 amino acids. Germline CDR1 reads SGHRS; CDR2 reads YFSETQ. After removal of 2 bases from V and 4 bases from J, the junction contained 4 bases not matched to a gene. The CDR3 sequence is CASSLGLAGADTQYF. Written as DNA, the CDR3 is TGCGCCAGCAGCTTAGGGCTAGCGGGAGCAGATACGCAGTATTTT.

The rearrangement joins TRBV7-9 to TRBJ1-2; D unresolved. This CDR3 region has 14 residues. Trimming took off 2 bases at V and 6 bases at J, with 13 bases between the two ends. The germline V gene encodes CDR1 SEHNR and CDR2 FQNEAQ (reference sequence). CDR3 sequence reads: CASSLSEPRDGYTF. The CDR3 region has the DNA TGTGCCAGCAGCTTATCCGAGCCCCGGGATGGCTACACCTTC.